This T cell receptor (beta chain) was identified during a study of CD8 T cells in Susac syndrome. Reverse transcription of about 0.5 to 1 ug RNA used random hexamers. TCRdb re-derived calls from the immunoSEQ multiplex PCR reads in MiXCR, one entry per CDR3 protein. The data contain roughly 80,000 distinct CDR3 sequences, approximately 94% of them singletons. The CDR3 sequence is 16 residues long. J was trimmed by 5 bases and V by 10 bases; bases with no gene match: 13. Germline V CDR1 and CDR2: SNHLY, FYNNEI. Sequencing was performed on CD8+ T cells from PBMCs. V gene TRBV2 combines with J gene TRBJ2-2; 10 positions match TRBD2. This sequence was found in a human donor in good health. This chain's CDR3 is CAIPWTSGDATGELFF. The CDR3 DNA reads as TGTGCCATACCTTGGACTAGCGGAGATGCGACCGGGGAGCTGTTTTTT.